This T cell receptor beta chain was obtained from a study of T cells in Graves' hyperthyroidism and ophthalmopathy. RNA transcripts yielded amplified TCR beta CDR3 regions. During a first-round RT-PCR of the TCR CDR3, the HTBI primer set was used. TCRdb analysed the multiplex PCR reads with MiXCR anew, one entry per CDR3 protein. Here the sample spans nearly 600,000 distinct CDR3 sequences, around 14% being singletons. Trimming cost V 9 bases and J 0 bases; bases outside gene matches: 16. The CDR3 covers 17 residues. This clonotype was recorded at least ten times. Its antigen is not known. Study observations and caveats: By a 13 V-J model, ophthalmopathy was set apart from stable hyperthyroidism.

The TCR sequence derives from a woman under 40 with Graves' hyperthyroidism that later progressed to Graves' ophthalmopathy. Sequenced material: blood. The J gene is TRBJ2-5, the V gene TRBV12-3 or TRBV12-4; 7 bases are shared with TRBD1. CDR3 sequence: CASSPSPGQTYQETQYF. CDR3 nucleotides: TGTGCCAGTTCTCCGTCCCCGGGACAGACGTACCAAGAGACCCAGTACTTC.